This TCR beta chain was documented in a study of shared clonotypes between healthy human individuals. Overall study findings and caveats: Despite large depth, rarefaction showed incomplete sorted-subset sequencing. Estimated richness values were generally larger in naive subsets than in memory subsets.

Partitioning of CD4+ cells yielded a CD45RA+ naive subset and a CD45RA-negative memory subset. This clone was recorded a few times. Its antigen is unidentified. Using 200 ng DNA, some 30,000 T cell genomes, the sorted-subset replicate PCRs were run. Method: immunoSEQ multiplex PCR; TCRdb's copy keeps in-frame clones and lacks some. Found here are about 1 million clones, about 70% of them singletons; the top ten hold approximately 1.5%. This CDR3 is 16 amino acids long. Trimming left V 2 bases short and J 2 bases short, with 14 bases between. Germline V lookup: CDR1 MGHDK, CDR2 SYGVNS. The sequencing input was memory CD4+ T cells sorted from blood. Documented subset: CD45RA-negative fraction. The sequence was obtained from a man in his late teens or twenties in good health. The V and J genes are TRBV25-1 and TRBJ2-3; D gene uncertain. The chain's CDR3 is CASSEIKSPNTDTQYF. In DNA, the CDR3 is TGTGCCAGCAGTGAAATAAAAAGCCCAAACACAGATACGCAGTATTTT.